The clone carrying this T cell receptor beta chain was found a few times. Antigen: not known. Memory CD4+ cells were defined as CD4+CD45RO+CD25-. TCRdb itself ran the 5' RACE reads through MiXCR, one entry per CDR3 protein. Here the sample spans about 40,000 distinct CDR3 sequences, roughly 31% being singletons. Broader study findings: Tumor-infiltrating Treg TCR alpha and beta sequences overlapped most with tumor naive CD4+ T cells, then blood naive. In terms of TCR gene usage, tumor memory CD4+ T cells clustered together with blood and lymph node memory CD4+ cells, as well as with lymph node naive CD4+ cells.

CDR1 is GTSNPN, CDR2 SVGIG, per germline (reference sequence). The length of the CDR3 is 11 residues. V was clipped by 5 bases and J by 5 bases, with 9 bases between them. The receptor comes from a female donor with breast cancer. The rearrangement uses TRBV30 and TRBJ1-1; possibly TRBD1 for D (5 bases). Specimen: tumor-infiltrating memory CD4+ T cells sorted from the breast tumor. Subset noted: memory CD4+ T cells, CD4+CD45RO+CD25-. For the CDR3, the DNA is TGTGCCTGGGGATGGGGGACTGAAGCTTTCTTT. As protein: CAWGWGTEAFF.